One and the same sample provided the 23 T cell receptor beta chains below, sequenced in a study of blood T cell repertoires in COVID-19. Produced via immunoSEQ multiplex PCR; TCRdb's table is partial and in-frame only. This sample yields approximately 240,000 clones, of which approximately 84% are seen a single time; around 4% belongs to the top ten. The sample was peripheral blood. These receptors were obtained from a man between 45 and 60 years old with acute or convalescent COVID-19.

The gene calls are TRBV5-8 and TRBJ2-2; D not resolved. The V gene lost 4 bases and the J gene lost 0 bases, with 7 bases spanning the gap. Germline CDR1 reads SGHTS; CDR2 reads YDEGEE. The CDR3 length is 14 residues. The CDR3 region is CASSPLANTGELFF. CDR3 in DNA: TGTGCCAGCAGCCCTCTCGCGAACACCGGGGAGCTGTTTTTT.

V gene TRBV10-1 combines with J gene TRBJ1-1; unclear D gene. Germline lookup yields CDR1 WNHNN and CDR2 SYGVQD (reference sequence). Trimming left V 3 bases short and J 8 bases short, with 13 bases between. The CDR3 covers 13 residues. CDR3 bases: TGCGCCAGCAGTGAACCGGGAGTGACGGAAGCTTTCTTT. Encoded protein: CASSEPGVTEAFF.

The genes are TRBV30 and TRBJ1-6, with 7 bases matching TRBD1. Germline V lookup: CDR1 GTSNPN, CDR2 SVGIG (reference sequence). The CDR3 sequence is 14 residues long. V trimming: 2 bases; J trimming: 7 bases; junction bases outside the gene matches: 5. CDR3 in DNA: TGTGCCTGGAGTATCGGGACAGAGAATTCACCCCTCCACTTT. Its protein is CAWSIGTENSPLHF.

The V and J genes are TRBV5-1 and TRBJ2-3, with 7 nucleotides matching TRBD2. V shed 8 bases and J 5 bases; nucleotides not matched to a gene: 11. CDR1 SGHRS and CDR2 YFSETQ come from the germline V gene. The length of the CDR3 is 14 residues. CDR3 amino acids: CASRAGRYEDTQYF. CDR3 DNA: TGCGCCAGTCGAGCGGGACGTTACGAAGATACGCAGTATTTT.

The chain is built from TRBV3-1 (or the pseudogene TRBV3-2) and TRBJ2-7; D not certain. Trimming removed 0 bases from V and 4 bases from J, with 13 bases in between. CDR3 length equals 15 residues. Germline V gene lookup returns CDR1 LGHDT and CDR2 YNNKEL (reference sequence). The CDR3 sequence is CASSQDYGRLYEQYF. CDR3 coding DNA: TGTGCCAGCAGCCAAGATTACGGCCGACTTTACGAGCAGTACTTC.

CDR3 coding DNA: TGTGCCAGCTCACCAAGCAGGGTCGGAAACACCATATATTTT. It specifies CASSPSRVGNTIYF. The genes are TRBV18 and TRBJ1-3; weak D call: TRBD1 (5 bases). With 2 bases removed from V and 4 bases from J, the gap between germline ends came to 9 bases. Germline-derived CDR1 and CDR2 are KGHSH and LQKENI. CDR3 length: 14 residues.

The chain employs TRBV6-2 or TRBV6-3 and TRBJ2-1; 9 nucleotides align to TRBD2. Germline V gene sequence: CDR1 MNHEY, CDR2 SVGEGT. CDR3 length: 20 amino acids. Trimming at V came to 6 bases and at J to 12 bases, leaving 30 bases not matched to a gene. The CDR3 protein is CASSSWWGSGSWGATRAQFF. For the CDR3, the DNA is TGTGCCAGCAGCTCGTGGTGGGGTAGCGGGAGTTGGGGGGCTACGCGGGCGCAGTTCTTC.

The chain employs TRBV18 and TRBJ1-5; D gene ambiguous. The CDR3 sequence is 16 residues long. Germline V gene lookup returns CDR1 KGHSH and CDR2 LQKENI. Deletions cut 3 bases from V and 6 bases from J, with 18 bases between. The CDR3 sequence is CASSPRERGFSQPQHF. The CDR3 coding sequence is TGTGCCAGCTCACCGCGAGAACGGGGATTTAGTCAGCCCCAGCATTTT.

This chain joins TRBV18 and TRBJ1-2, with D maybe TRBD1 (5 bases). Trimming removed 0 bases from V and 9 bases from J, with 14 bases in between. This CDR3 comprises 14 residues. Germline CDR1 is KGHSH and CDR2 is LQKENI. Written as DNA, the CDR3 is TGTGCCAGCTCACCACCAGGGGCGTCCCGTAGCTACACCTTC. It encodes CASSPPGASRSYTF.

The CDR3 protein is CASSLGQGATYEQYF. In DNA form, the CDR3 reads TGTGCCAGCAGCTTAGGGCAGGGGGCAACCTACGAGCAGTACTTC. J is TRBJ2-7 and V is TRBV13, with 8 bases identical to TRBD1. CDR1 is PRHDT and CDR2 is FYEKMQ in the germline V gene (reference sequence). J gave up 2 bases and V 0 bases, and 3 bases lay outside the gene matches. The CDR3 has 15 residues.

The genes are TRBV6-5 and TRBJ2-2, with 7 bases that match TRBD2. CDR1 MNHEY and CDR2 SVGAGI come from the germline V gene. The CDR3 extends over 14 amino acids. The V and J ends lost 4 bases and 4 bases, in that order; junction bases with no gene match: 3. Written as DNA, the CDR3 is TGTGCCAGCAGTTCTAGCGGCGGCACCGGGGAGCTGTTTTTT. Its protein product is CASSSSGGTGELFF.

The chain is built from TRBV7-9 and TRBJ2-1; 9 nucleotides agree with TRBD1. Trimming removed 2 bases from V and 3 bases from J; junction bases left unmatched: 5. The CDR3 runs to 16 residues. Germline V gene data show CDR1 as SEHNR and CDR2 as FQNEAQ (reference sequence). The CDR3 sequence is CASSLRWTGVYNEQFF. The CDR3 DNA reads TGTGCCAGCAGCTTACGGTGGACAGGGGTCTACAATGAGCAGTTCTTC.

CDR3 sequence (DNA): TGTGCCAGTAGTATCGAGACAGGGGGTAACAATCAGCCCCAGCATTTT. Translated: CASSIETGGNNQPQHF. The gene calls are TRBV19 and TRBJ1-5; 9 nucleotides line up with TRBD1. The germline gives CDR1 LNHDA, CDR2 SQIVND (reference sequence). CDR3 length: 16 amino acids. V dropped 3 bases and J dropped 3; count of bases not matched to a gene: 6.

The chain links TRBV10-3 to TRBJ1-1; D unclear. V dropped 3 bases and J dropped 0 bases, with 11 bases sitting between them. The germline gives CDR1 ENHRY, CDR2 SYGVKD. The CDR3 consists of 15 residues. CDR3 nucleotides: TGTGCCATCAGTGATAGTCGGTCTATGAACACTGAAGCTTTCTTT. Its protein product is CAISDSRSMNTEAFF.

Details on this clone: Compared with germline, one end of the junction differs, possibly owing to a read error. This chain connects TRBV3-1 (or the pseudogene TRBV3-2) to TRBJ2-7; D unclear. This CDR3 has 14 residues. Germline V gives CDR1 LGHDT, CDR2 YNNKEL (reference sequence). The CDR3 DNA reads as TGTGCCAGCAGCCAAGATCTCAACTCCCACGAGCAGTACTTC. It encodes CASSQDLNSHEQYF.

V usage is TRBV3-1 (or the pseudogene TRBV3-2) and J usage is TRBJ2-7; TRBD2 matches at 7 bases. Trimming took 0 bases from V and 3 from J; bases not matched to a gene: 2. The germline CDR1 and CDR2 sequences are LGHDT and YNNKEL (reference sequence). This CDR3 has 14 amino acids. This CDR3 is CASSQDGGGYEQYF. The CDR3 DNA reads as TGTGCCAGCAGCCAAGATGGGGGGGGCTACGAGCAGTACTTC.

This chain connects TRBV28 to TRBJ1-5; 9 positions match TRBD1. From germline, CDR1 is MDHEN and CDR2 SYDVKM. V lost 5 bases and J lost 7; bases outside the gene matches: 6. The CDR3 has 14 residues. CDR3 region: CASSPGTGWQPQHF. The CDR3 DNA reads as TGTGCCAGCAGTCCAGGGACAGGGTGGCAGCCCCAGCATTTT. Drawing the rest from reference TRBV28 and TRBJ1-5, the complete variable domain is DVKVTQSSRYLVKRTGEKVFLECVQDMDHENMFWYRQDPGLGLRLIYFSYDVKMKEKGDIPEGYSVSREKKERFSLILESASTNQTSMYLCASSPGTGWQPQHFGDGTRLSIL.

The genes are TRBV7-8 and TRBJ2-5, with D unresolved. V shed 5 bases and J shed 0 bases, with 13 bases lying between them. This CDR3 comprises 15 residues. Germline CDR1 is SGHVS and CDR2 is FQNEAQ. For the CDR3, the DNA is TGTGCCAGCAGCCGAGCAAACCGGTACCAAGAGACCCAGTACTTC. It codes for CASSRANRYQETQYF. The full variable domain, completed using reference TRBV7-8 and TRBJ2-5, is GAGVSQSPRYKVAKRGQDVALRCDPISGHVSLFWYQQALGQGPEFLTYFQNEAQLDKSGLPSDRFFAERPEGSVSTLKIQRTQQEDSAVYLCASSRANRYQETQYFGPGTRLLVL.

The rearrangement uses TRBV5-1 and TRBJ2-7; no reliable D call. The germline gives CDR1 SGHRS, CDR2 YFSETQ. The V end lost 0 bases, the J end lost 5 bases, and 12 bases lay between the germline ends. The CDR3 length is 14 residues. The CDR3 is CASSLGVTVDEQYF. In DNA form, the CDR3 reads TGCGCCAGCAGCTTGGGAGTTACTGTGGACGAGCAGTACTTC.

The gene calls are TRBV10-3 and TRBJ1-2, with 9 nucleotides matching TRBD1. This CDR3 has 15 amino acids. Trimming at V came to 0 bases and at J to 6 bases, leaving 5 bases not matched to a gene. Looked up from germline, CDR1 is ENHRY and CDR2 is SYGVKD. CDR3 sequence: CAISESRDRVDGYTF. The CDR3 DNA is TGTGCCATCAGTGAGTCCAGGGACAGGGTTGATGGCTACACCTTC.

This chain connects TRBV11-3 to TRBJ2-1; D gene ambiguous. This CDR3 has 16 amino acids. Trimming pared 5 bases from V and 0 bases from J, leaving 14 bases between. CDR1 is SGHNT and CDR2 is YENEEA in the germline V gene. The CDR3 DNA reads as TGTGCCAGCAGCCCGAGAGCGCATAGCTCCTACAATGAGCAGTTCTTC. It codes for CASSPRAHSSYNEQFF.

The chain joins TRBV28 to TRBJ2-7; 7 nucleotides line up with TRBD2. Germline V CDR1 and CDR2: MDHEN, SYDVKM. This CDR3 is built from 14 residues. V was clipped by 4 bases and J by 1 base; unmatched bases: 4. The DNA for the CDR3 is TGTGCCAGCAGTTCGGGACTAACGTCCTACGAGCAGTACTTC. Translation gives CASSSGLTSYEQYF.

J is TRBJ2-7 and V is TRBV7-9, with a tentative D call TRBD1 (6 bases). The V gene's germline CDR1 is SEHNR and CDR2 FQNEAQ (reference sequence). Deletions cut 3 bases from V and 2 bases from J, with 14 bases between. This CDR3 comprises 15 residues. Written as DNA, the CDR3 is TGTGCCAGCAGCTTCCCCAGGGGCGATCCCTACGAGCAGTACTTC. Translation gives CASSFPRGDPYEQYF.